This TCR beta chain was found in a study of Graves' ophthalmopathy and Graves' hyperthyroidism. Across the study: Sampling took place at initial diagnosis, with peripheral blood obtained before any treatment.

Ophthalmopathy was moderately-to-severely active, CAS at least 3, NOSPECS at least 4, lasting under 3 months. For repertoire sequencing, the TCR beta CDR3 regions were amplified from RNA transcripts. HTBI-primed RT-PCR formed the first round, and a multiplex PCR formed the second. TCRdb redid the calling of the multiplex PCR reads with MiXCR, one entry per CDR3 protein. The sample shows around 660,000 distinct CDR3 sequences, approximately 39% of them seen only once. This clonotype was picked up a small number of times. Sequencing input: peripheral blood. The clonotype was recovered from an adult man with Graves' ophthalmopathy.

CDR3 residues: CSASGTSSYEQYF. The CDR3 nucleotides read TGCAGTGCTTCCGGGACGTCCTCCTACGAGCAGTACTTC. The chain links TRBV20-1 to TRBJ2-7; the D gene could be TRBD1 or TRBD2 (5 bases each). The CDR3 covers 13 residues. V dropped 5 bases and J dropped 0 bases, with 11 bases sitting between them. The V gene's germline CDR1 is DFQATT and CDR2 SNEGSKA (reference sequence).